This T cell receptor (beta chain) originates from a study of cytomegalovirus exposure and HLA in healthy donors. At the level of the study: An earlier analysis identified 120 million or so unique TCR beta sequences in about 170 million T cells.

General study findings and limits: In a later analysis, HLA-C alleles had the fewest associated TCRs, DRB1 alleles the most. The productive fraction for most TCR beta V segments was about 90% or about 30% in an earlier analysis.

In the PCR, 60 Vbeta and 13 Jbeta primers were used. The authors' processing: Later reanalysis found about 80 million unique TCR beta chains, 9 million to 12 million of them shared. Some clones are missing from TCRdb's copy, which holds only in-frame ones; the method was immunoSEQ multiplex PCR. V and J calls and clone size are those listed in that table; D and trimming were worked out from the DNA. Seen here are more than 80,000 clones, roughly two thirds observed once, and the top ten hold roughly 2%. About this clone itself: The target antigen is unknown.

Sequencing input: PBMCs. This TCR came from a human donor in good health.

CDR3 nucleotide sequence: TGCGCCAGCAGCACCGGGACTAGCGCAAGCTCCTACAATGAGCAGTTCTTC. It specifies CASSTGTSASSYNEQFF. The chain couples TRBV5-1 to TRBJ2-1; TRBD2 matches 10 bases. CDR3 length: 17 residues. The germline V gene encodes CDR1 SGHRS and CDR2 YFSETQ. Losses at the gene ends were 4 bases for V and 0 bases for J; bases not matched to a gene: 7.